The 10 T cell receptor beta chains below come from one sample, sequenced in a study of spatial heterogeneity in lung cancer. Time point reported: sample taken at primary tumor resection. TCRdb re-called the 5' RACE reads with MiXCR, one entry per CDR3 protein. This table has about 80,000 distinct CDR3 sequences, 8% appearing once. Sequenced here: PBMCs, sampled at surgery. All receptors come from a male donor with early-stage non-small cell lung cancer.

The table lists this clonotype with a few counts. The rearrangement links TRBV27 to TRBJ2-1, with TRBD1 matching over 11 bases. V shed 4 bases and J 6 bases; nucleotides not matched to a gene: 8. This CDR3 region has 16 residues. Germline V lookup: CDR1 MNHEY, CDR2 SMNVEV (reference sequence). The CDR3 DNA is TGTGCCAGCAGTTCGCTTGGGACAGGGGGTCGCAATGAGCAGTTCTTC. This translates into CASSSLGTGGRNEQFF.

This clonotype was detected a few times. The chain couples TRBV14 to TRBJ1-6, with TRBD1 as a possible D gene (6 bases). V was trimmed by 1 base and J by 10 bases, leaving 8 bases between them. CDR1 is SGHDN, CDR2 FVKESK, per germline. The CDR3 extends over 13 amino acids. CDR3 DNA: TGTGCCAGCAGCCAAGCAGGGGAGTCACCCCTCCACTTT. Translated, it gives CASSQAGESPLHF.

The rearrangement joins TRBV12-3 or TRBV12-4 to TRBJ2-2; D possibly corresponds to TRBD1 (6 bases). The CDR3 sequence is 14 residues long. The ends were cut back, 4 bases at V and 4 bases at J, with 10 bases in the middle. CDR3 loop: CASSSDRLTGELFF. The DNA of the CDR3 is TGTGCCAGCAGTTCGGACAGACTCACCGGGGAGCTGTTTTTT.

This clonotype was recorded at least ten times. The genes are TRBV10-3 and TRBJ2-7, with D hard to call. Germline assignment: CDR1 ENHRY and CDR2 SYGVKD. The V end lost 2 bases, the J end lost 5 bases, and 7 bases lay between the germline ends. The CDR3 loop spans 12 amino acids. The CDR3 DNA is TGTGCCATCAGTGAGGGGTACGACGAGCAGTACTTC. Translating it yields CAISEGYDEQYF.

This rearrangement joins TRBV11-2 to TRBJ2-7; 9 positions agree with TRBD2. The CDR3 has 16 amino acids. The trim removed 5 bases at V and 0 bases at J, leaving 8 bases unmatched. From germline, CDR1 is SGHAT and CDR2 FQNNGV. CDR3 region: CASSLSRLADSYEQYF. The DNA for the CDR3 is TGTGCCAGCAGCCTGTCCCGACTAGCGGACTCCTACGAGCAGTACTTC.

This chain connects TRBV6-1 to TRBJ2-3, with 8 nucleotides matching TRBD2. The CDR3 runs 16 residues. V lost 0 bases and J lost 4; bases outside the gene matches: 6. CDR1 MNHNS and CDR2 SASEGT come from the germline V gene. In DNA, the CDR3 is TGTGCCAGCAGTGAAGCGTGGAGCGGGAGATCAGATACGCAGTATTTT. Translating gives CASSEAWSGRSDTQYF.

This chain joins TRBV25-1 and TRBJ2-1; D is uncertain. The germline V gene encodes CDR1 MGHDK and CDR2 SYGVNS. This CDR3 spans 14 amino acids. The V end lost 5 bases, the J end lost 2 bases, and 10 bases lay between the germline ends. The CDR3 bases are TGTGCCAGCAGTCCGCAGTTGGCCTACAATGAGCAGTTCTTC. It is translated as CASSPQLAYNEQFF. Full variable domain (outside the CDR3, taken from reference TRBV25-1 and TRBJ2-1): EADIYQTPRYLVIGTGKKITLECSQTMGHDKMYWYQQDPGMELHLIHYSYGVNSTEKGDLSSESTVSRIRTEHFPLTLESARPSHTSQYLCASSPQLAYNEQFFGPGTRLTVL.

A few counts support this clonotype. This chain links TRBV7-9 with TRBJ2-5; maybe TRBD2 (5 bases). Trimming stripped 3 bases from V and 3 bases from J, with 14 bases between. Germline CDR1 reads SEHNR; CDR2 reads FQNEAQ (reference sequence). The CDR3 length is 15 residues. CDR3 residues: CASSLWSSEEETQYF. In DNA, the CDR3 is TGTGCCAGCAGCTTGTGGAGTAGCGAAGAAGAGACCCAGTACTTC.

The V and J genes are TRBV7-9 and TRBJ2-5, with D unclear. Trimming pared 7 bases from V and 3 bases from J, leaving 15 bases between. This CDR3 has 14 residues. The germline V gene has CDR1 SEHNR and CDR2 FQNEAQ (reference sequence). For the CDR3, the DNA is TGTGCCAGCACCAACCCCCAGGTGGAAGAGACCCAGTACTTC. It encodes CASTNPQVEETQYF.

A few counts support this clonotype. The rearrangement links TRBV27 to TRBJ1-4; the D is unclear. Trimming took off 4 bases at V and 6 bases at J, with 12 bases between the two ends. CDR1 and CDR2 from the germline V gene are MNHEY and SMNVEV (reference sequence). CDR3 size: 14 residues. The CDR3 nucleotides are TGTGCCAGCAGTTCCTCGGGGTGGGATGAAAAACTGTTTTTT. Translated, it gives CASSSSGWDEKLFF.